This T cell receptor (beta chain) was sequenced for a study of PD-1 blockade in classical Hodgkin lymphoma. Across the study: Intravenous nivolumab at 3 mg/kg was given to patients every 2 weeks. Study conclusions and caveats: Factors driving the repertoire differences, possibly disease activity or prior therapy, remain undefined. Compared with healthy donors, newly diagnosed patients reportedly showed lower baseline TCR diversity. By C4D1, diversity of CD4+ TCRs had risen significantly, whereas that of CD8+ TCRs had not.

Worth noting for this clone: Its antigen is not known.

TCRdb keeps only in-frame clones here, not all; method: immunoSEQ multiplex PCR. The profile covers 90,000 or so clones, with around 90% appearing a single time and approximately 2.5% taken by the ten largest. All patients experienced relapse after autologous stem cell transplantation, and brentuximab vedotin exposure was variable. This specimen was peripheral blood mononuclear cells (PBMCs), taken before the second cycle of nivolumab. The receptor was derived from a human donor with classical Hodgkin lymphoma.

CDR3 coding DNA: TGTGCCAGCAGTTTAGTTCGGGCCCCTAGCACAGATACGCAGTATTTT. It encodes CASSLVRAPSTDTQYF. V is TRBV28 and J is TRBJ2-3; D unclear. The germline CDR1 and CDR2 sequences are MDHEN and SYDVKM. V was shortened by 2 bases and J by 0 bases, with 12 bases between the two germline ends. The CDR3 runs 16 residues.